The T cell receptor (beta chain) described here comes from a study of control samples from healthy donors and cancer patients. Profiling relied on immunoSEQ multiplex PCR, and the TCRdb table lists in-frame clones only, not all of them. Among around 140,000 clones listed, under 95% were seen once. The junction had 6 bases not matched to a gene; V was cut back by 5 bases and J by 3 bases. The CDR3 has 15 residues. CDR1 and CDR2 from the germline V gene are SGHNT and YYREEE (reference sequence). The chain carries TRBV5-4 and TRBJ2-1, with 9 bases identical to TRBD2. This clonotype was sampled from a man aged 18 to 30 in good health. The source material was blood. The CDR3 sequence: CASRPGLANYNEQFF. The DNA of the CDR3 is TGTGCCAGCAGGCCAGGACTAGCGAACTACAATGAGCAGTTCTTC.